A selection of T cell receptor beta chains follows, all from one sample in a study of identical twins. TCRdb redid the calling of the 5' RACE reads with MiXCR, one entry per CDR3 protein. The sample lists 700,000 to 950,000 distinct CDR3 sequences; roughly an eighth were seen once. This sample was shared with a second study, whose subject was yellow fever vaccine responses in identical twins.

Sequenced input: PBMCs. Receptors were obtained from a woman aged 18-29 years in good health. Both conserved end residues are part of each CDR3. Size values are once, few and many counts, or a class for expanded clones, and some rows have none.

few	TRBJ2-3	TRBV6-1	CASNRQAGTDTQYF
NA	TRBJ2-3	TRBV4-2	CASSQVESTDTQYF
NA	TRBJ2-2	TRBV11-2	CASSLPRGELFF
NA	TRBJ2-7	TRBV14	CASSPLGLYEQYF
many	TRBJ1-3	TRBV7-9	CASSLGIRPSEANTIYF
few	TRBJ1-2	TRBV6-1	CASTTWDSLSYGYTF
few	TRBJ1-2	TRBV12-3/TRBV12-4	CASSPVGGANPYGYTF
NA	TRBJ2-1	TRBV6-1	CASSEGMLGGGNNEQFF
NA	TRBJ1-1	TRBV2	CASSEPRPEAFF
many	TRBJ2-1	TRBV7-8	CASSRTGQYNEQFF
few	TRBJ2-2	TRBV6-5	CASSFDGFANTGELFF
NA	TRBJ1-1	TRBV7-6	CASSSHVGAGEKQDTEAFF
NA	TRBJ2-5	TRBV20-1	CSARDPTGQAGGTQYF
NA	TRBJ1-1	TRBV18	CASSPPGQGTEAFF
NA	TRBJ1-1	TRBV27	CASSLATMNTEAFF
few	TRBJ1-6	TRBV12-3/TRBV12-4	CASTEDRANSPLHF
NA	TRBJ2-1	TRBV14	CASSQDWVRGNEQFF
NA	TRBJ2-7	TRBV6-5	CASSYGTGFSYEQYF
few	TRBJ1-1	TRBV10-1	CASSESGTGGKKAFF
many	TRBJ2-4	TRBV6-5	CASSWSVGSGATNIQYF
many	TRBJ2-1	TRBV4-1	CASSNRDRGSNEQFF
few	TRBJ2-3	TRBV20-1	CSAGPLEIFADTQYF
few	TRBJ2-5	TRBV5-6	CASSFLPEGETQYF
NA	TRBJ2-5	TRBV10-3	CAISESMGGQETQYF
few	TRBJ2-1	TRBV12-3/TRBV12-4	CASKQGSIYNEQFF
NA	TRBJ1-1	TRBV7-8	CASSLDFGAMNTEAFF
NA	TRBJ2-4	TRBV5-1	CASSFEPARQLAKNIQYF
many	TRBJ2-1	TRBV20-1	CSASFANEQFF
NA	TRBJ2-3	TRBV28	CASTWEGATDTQYF
NA	TRBJ1-2	TRBV5-1	CASSLQGQGNYGYTF
NA	TRBJ1-5	TRBV12-3/TRBV12-4	CASSLESPQPQHF
few	TRBJ2-5	TRBV5-1	CASSLDLQETQYF
few	TRBJ2-3	TRBV5-1	CASSGGRATDTQYF
NA	TRBJ2-1	TRBV7-9	CASSFSSGRDNEQFF
NA	TRBJ2-7	TRBV12-3/TRBV12-4	CASSFHSGRLYF
few	TRBJ2-2	TRBV7-8	CASRAKRERITGELFF
few	TRBJ2-1	TRBV7-7	CASSLNVQDNEQFF
many	TRBJ1-3	TRBV10-3	CAITGDTRNTIYF
few	TRBJ2-1	TRBV27	CASSEDGQSYNEQFF
NA	TRBJ2-6	TRBV6-5	CASSYSSPTGNSGANVLTF
many	TRBJ2-1	TRBV11-3	CASSIPGLAGTNEQFF
NA	TRBJ2-5	TRBV5-6	CASSLRGGQTQYF
many	TRBJ2-3	TRBV20-1	CSASPGPGWDTQYF
NA	TRBJ2-5	TRBV20-1	CSASLAQVLETQYF
few	TRBJ2-5	TRBV24-1	CATSDPLQETQYF
many	TRBJ2-1	TRBV12-3/TRBV12-4	CASSFSGSSRNNEQFF
few	TRBJ1-5	TRBV6-1	CASTLGRSNQPQHF